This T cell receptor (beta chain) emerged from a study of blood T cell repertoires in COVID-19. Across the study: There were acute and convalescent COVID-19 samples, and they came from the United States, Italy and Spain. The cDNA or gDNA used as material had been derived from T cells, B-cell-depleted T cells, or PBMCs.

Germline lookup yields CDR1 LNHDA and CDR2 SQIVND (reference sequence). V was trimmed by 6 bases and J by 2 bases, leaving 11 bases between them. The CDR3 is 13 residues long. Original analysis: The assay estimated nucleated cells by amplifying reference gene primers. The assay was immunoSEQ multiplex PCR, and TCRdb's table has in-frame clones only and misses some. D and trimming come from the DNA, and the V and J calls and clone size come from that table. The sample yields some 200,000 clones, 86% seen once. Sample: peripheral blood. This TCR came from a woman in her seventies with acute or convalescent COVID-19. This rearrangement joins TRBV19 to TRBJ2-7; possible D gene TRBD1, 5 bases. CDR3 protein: CASSTAGTYEQYF. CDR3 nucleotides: TGTGCCAGTAGCACGGCAGGGACCTACGAGCAGTACTTC.